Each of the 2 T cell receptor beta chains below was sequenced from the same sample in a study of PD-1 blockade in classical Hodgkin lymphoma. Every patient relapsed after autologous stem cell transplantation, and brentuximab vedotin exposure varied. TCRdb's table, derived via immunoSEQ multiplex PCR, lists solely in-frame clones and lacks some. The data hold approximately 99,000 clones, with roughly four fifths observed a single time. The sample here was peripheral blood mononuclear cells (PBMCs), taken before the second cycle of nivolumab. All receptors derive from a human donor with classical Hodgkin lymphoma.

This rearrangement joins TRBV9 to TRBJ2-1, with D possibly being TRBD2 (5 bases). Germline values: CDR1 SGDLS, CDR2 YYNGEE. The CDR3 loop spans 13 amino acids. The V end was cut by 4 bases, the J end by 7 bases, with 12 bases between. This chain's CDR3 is CASSYGELNEQFF. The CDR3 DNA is TGTGCCAGCAGCTACGGGGAATTGAATGAGCAGTTCTTC.

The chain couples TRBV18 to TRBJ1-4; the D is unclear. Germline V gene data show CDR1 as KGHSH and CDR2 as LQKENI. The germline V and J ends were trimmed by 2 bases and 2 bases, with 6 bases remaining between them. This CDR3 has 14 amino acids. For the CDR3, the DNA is TGTGCCAGCTCACCAACGCAGACTAATGAAAAACTGTTTTTT. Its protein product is CASSPTQTNEKLFF.